This passage covers 8 T cell receptor beta chains from one sample sequenced in a study of CD8 T cells in Susac syndrome. RNA in amounts of about 0.45 to 1 ug was reverse transcribed with random hexamers. TCRdb reprocessed the immunoSEQ multiplex PCR reads via MiXCR and lists one record per CDR3 protein. The sample has fewer than 85,000 distinct CDR3 sequences; 94% are singletons. Sequenced sample: CD8+ T cells from PBMCs. Receptor source: a human donor with Susac syndrome.

J is TRBJ1-1 and V is TRBV4-1; 7 positions match TRBD1. The CDR3 is 13 amino acids. In germline, CDR1 is MGHRA, CDR2 YSYEKL. The trim removed 4 bases at V and 7 bases at J, leaving 6 bases unmatched. The CDR3 nucleotides are TGCGCCAGCAGCCCTCGAGACAGGGTTGAAGCTTTCTTT. Translating gives CASSPRDRVEAFF.

V and J are TRBV30 and TRBJ2-1; 8 positions agree with TRBD1. After removal of 3 bases from V and 8 bases from J, the junction contained 9 bases not matched to a gene. The CDR3 has 14 amino acids. From germline, CDR1 is GTSNPN and CDR2 SVGIG (reference sequence). Here the CDR3 DNA reads TGTGCCTGGAGCAACCCCCGGACAGGGTATGAGCAGTTCTTC. Translated: CAWSNPRTGYEQFF.

This chain joins TRBV20-1 and TRBJ1-2; 8 bases line up with TRBD1. V lost 5 bases and J lost 8; bases outside the gene matches: 7. Per germline, CDR1 DFQATT and CDR2 SNEGSKA (reference sequence). The CDR3 totals 12 residues. The CDR3 DNA follows: TGCAGTGCTTTGAGACAGGGGACGGGCTACACCTTC. It specifies CSALRQGTGYTF.

This sequence joins TRBV13 and TRBJ2-7; D call uncertain. In germline, CDR1 is PRHDT, CDR2 FYEKMQ (reference sequence). V lost 1 base and J lost 4, with 14 bases in between. The CDR3 totals 15 residues. Here the CDR3 DNA reads TGTGCCAGCAGCTTAGTAGGTCAGTTCCCTTACGAGCAGTACTTC. Translation: CASSLVGQFPYEQYF.

The chain uses TRBV27 and TRBJ2-3, with 9 bases fitting TRBD1. J was trimmed by 2 bases and V by 5 bases; bases with no gene match: 5. Per the germline V gene, CDR1 is MNHEY and CDR2 is SMNVEV (reference sequence). This CDR3 contains 15 residues. This CDR3 reads CASSPRQGVTDTQYF. CDR3 nucleotides: TGTGCCAGCAGTCCCAGACAGGGGGTCACAGATACGCAGTATTTT.

The CDR3 reads CASSQISYEQFF. CDR3 sequence (DNA): TGTGCCAGCAGCCAAATAAGTTATGAGCAGTTCTTC. The V call is TRBV3-1, the J call TRBJ2-1, with D unclear. The germline CDR1 and CDR2 sequences are LGHDT and YNNKEL (reference sequence). The CDR3 spans 12 residues. V gave up 2 bases and J gave up 8 bases, with 7 bases separating them.

The chain uses TRBV28 and TRBJ2-3; 8 positions agree with TRBD2. Germline CDR1 MDHEN, CDR2 SYDVKM. The junction had 4 bases not matched to a gene; V was cut back by 7 bases and J by 1 base. The CDR3 contains 14 residues. The CDR3 sequence: CASMERGRTDTQYF. CDR3 coding DNA: TGTGCCAGCATGGAGCGGGGGCGCACAGATACGCAGTATTTT.

This chain connects TRBV12-5 to TRBJ2-7; D not resolved. V lost 3 bases and J 5 bases, leaving 11 bases between the germline ends. The germline V gene encodes CDR1 LGHNT and CDR2 FRNRAP. The CDR3 length is 13 residues. The CDR3 spells CASGFNSANEQYF. DNA of the CDR3: TGTGCTAGTGGTTTTAATAGTGCCAACGAGCAGTACTTC.